This TCR beta chain was recorded in a study of T cells in Graves' hyperthyroidism and ophthalmopathy (dated by TCRdb to between 2018 and 2021). Background on the whole study: Peripheral blood was sampled at the time of initial diagnosis, prior to any treatment. A discovery cohort of around 100 patients, 43 with Graves' ophthalmopathy and 55 to 60 with stable Graves' hyperthyroidism, was used to find distinguishing TCR V-J signatures. Prospective prediction of ophthalmopathy was tested in an independent validation cohort of some 19 hyperthyroidism patients and 17 patients who later progressed to ophthalmopathy. The 95 to 100 discovery patients were divided at random into training and test sets in a 7:3 ratio. In addition, the study compared T-cell repertoires in thyroid tissue and in blood from about 6 Graves' hyperthyroidism patients. After blood sampling, hyperthyroidism patients were treated with methimazole at a starting dose of 30 mg daily, and ophthalmopathy patients were treated with high-dose intravenous methylprednisolone. TCR Vbeta CDR3 sequencing of 130 to 150 peripheral blood samples (over 40 ophthalmopathy, some 75 hyperthyroidism and roughly 17 progressor patients) is reported in the paper.

Graves' hyperthyroidism was defined as stable when no progression to ophthalmopathy occurred over 18 months of follow-up. Hyperthyroidism patients were newly diagnosed, had a disease duration of under 2 months, and were aged 18 to 65 years. Exclusion was applied to patients with uncontrolled infections, other autoimmune diseases, pregnancy or lactation. Clinical symptoms, serum thyroxine and TRAb, thyroid ultrasound, and orbital computed tomography formed the basis for the diagnoses. PBMCs were isolated from approximately 10 ml of fresh peripheral blood by Ficoll-Paque density gradient centrifugation. Trizol reagent was used to extract total RNA, and RNA quality was then checked on an Agilent 2100 Bioanalyzer. In regard to this clonotype: Its recognized antigen is unknown. Base qualities are not at hand, and no much larger clone is one base apart.

The TCR beta CDR3 regions were amplified from the RNA transcripts. The TCR CDR3 was subjected to a first round of RT-PCR using the HTBI primer set and the Qiagen OneStep RT-PCR kit. Libraries were constructed in a second round of multiplex PCR, after which size selection and purification were carried out. Paired-end sequencing of the libraries was performed with 100 bp reads on an Illumina HiSeq2000. Under the source paper's analysis protocol: SOAPnuke was used to process the raw data, throwing out any read that contained adapters or uncalled bases, had a mean Phred below 15, or lacked an exact constant-primer or identifier match. High-quality paired reads were merged using COPE v1.2.5, and each unique nucleotide sequence was defined as a clonotype. Clonotypes were aligned to IMGT TRBV, TRBD and TRBJ reference segments using MiTCR v1.1. The analysis was restricted to V-J combinations with a frequency above 0.0001, which together covered over 99% of the repertoires. The TCS score was defined as the ratio of F50 (clonal expansion) to E x V (chaos), calculated using BLOSUM62-based TCRdist between CDR3 peptides within each V-J. Welch's t-statistics and random forest reduced around 510 V-J features to 10 to 15, which were used in a naive Bayes classifier (R e1071). TCRdb reanalyzed the raw reads on its own, using fastp at Q25 for trimming and MiXCR for clone calling, and kept in-frame beta chains. A single entry per CDR3 protein holds the most common genes and DNA from its merged rows. None of the V and J calls come from the authors' own analysis; TCRdb made them. The sample yields a few hundred thousand distinct CDR3 sequences; 15% to 18% were counted once. The ten largest clones capture around 7.8% of the sample.

General findings and caveats noted by the study authors: In validation, progression to ophthalmopathy was predicted by the model with more than 65% sensitivity and around 75% specificity, a median of 6.5 months before onset. Most expanded thyroid clonotypes (frequency above 0.001) were also detected in blood, a finding suggesting that blood repertoires may reflect thyroid immune responses. Sample size was not statistically predetermined, and investigators were not blinded to group allocation. A 13 V-J signature model separated ophthalmopathy from stable hyperthyroidism, with about 90% sensitivity and roughly 82% specificity in cross-validation and 80%/75% in testing.

The germline V gene encodes CDR1 DFQATT and CDR2 SNEGSKA (reference sequence). The CDR3 covers 14 residues, taking in both the cysteine and the phenylalanine. The retained sequence is limited to the CDR3, 42 bases, with the frame set at the first base. V ends up 3 bases short and J 0 bases short, with an unmatched junction base count of 4. The rearranged segments are TRBV20-1 and TRBJ2-7; TRBD1 aligns with 8 central bases. The sequence derives from a woman aged 25 to 45 with Graves' hyperthyroidism. The sequencing sample was made of blood. The CDR3 region: CSARSGTGSYEQYF. The DNA sequence reads TGCAGTGCTAGGAGTGGGACAGGCTCCTACGAGCAGTACTTC.